The 21 T cell receptor beta chains below all came from one sample that was sequenced in a study of human T cells and chemical hapten exposure. Noted time point: patch test 3, about 24 weeks after DPC sensitization. Stated treatment: therapeutic diphenylcyclopropenone sensitization with weekly scalp DPC. TCRdb reprocessed the RACE reads with MiXCR, giving one entry per CDR3 protein. The profile shows about 190,000 distinct CDR3 sequences, approximately 26% of them singletons. The specimen comprised whole blood, sampled in connection with sensitization to the hapten diphenylcyclopropenone (DPC). The receptors come from a woman aged 40 to 50 with alopecia areata. Some clones in this sample may be carry-over from other donors' samples.

The chain joins TRBV7-2 to TRBJ2-7; perhaps D is TRBD1 or TRBD2 (5 bases each). Germline V lookup: CDR1 SGHTA, CDR2 FQGNSA. This CDR3 has 14 residues. With 4 bases removed from V and 4 bases from J, the gap between germline ends came to 14 bases. DNA for the CDR3: TGTGCCAGCAGCTCATCCGGGACCGGATACGAGCAGTACTTC. It yields the protein CASSSSGTGYEQYF.

This clonotype was observed once. V is TRBV6-6 and J is TRBJ1-2; no definite D call. The CDR3 is 14 residues long. Germline values: CDR1 MNHNY, CDR2 SVGAGI (reference sequence). Trimming took off 5 bases at V and 4 bases at J, with 14 bases between the two ends. The CDR3 reads CASSIQVASYGYTF. CDR3 nucleotides: TGTGCCAGCAGTATTCAAGTCGCTTCCTATGGCTACACCTTC.

There are a few counts of this clonotype. The rearrangement uses TRBV7-2 and TRBJ2-7, with D maybe TRBD2 (5 bases). Trimming stripped 3 bases from V and 3 bases from J, with 18 bases between. Germline loops: CDR1 SGHTA, CDR2 FQGNSA. The CDR3 covers 16 residues. CDR3 sequence (DNA): TGTGCCAGCAGCTTGAGTGCGTCCCCGGGATACTACGAGCAGTACTTC. This sequence encodes CASSLSASPGYYEQYF. Drawing the rest from reference TRBV7-2 and TRBJ2-7, the complete variable domain is GAGVSQSPSNKVTEKGKDVELRCDPISGHTALYWYRQSLGQGLEFLIYFQGNSAPDKSGLPSDRFSAERTGGSVSTLTIQRTQQEDSAVYLCASSLSASPGYYEQYFGPGTRLTVT.

There are a few counts of this clonotype. The chain couples TRBV29-1 to TRBJ2-1, with no clear D. CDR3 length: 11 amino acids. CDR1 is SQVTM, CDR2 ANQGSEA, per germline. V lost 6 bases, J lost 4 bases, and 7 bases lay in between. For the CDR3, the DNA is TGCAGCGTCATAGTATACAATGAGCAGTTCTTC. Its protein product is CSVIVYNEQFF.

The chain uses TRBV27 and TRBJ2-1; D uncertain. Germline CDR1 and CDR2: MNHEY and SMNVEV (reference sequence). V lost 5 bases, J lost 9 bases, and 11 bases lay in between. CDR3 size: 12 residues. This CDR3 is CASSLPWGEQFF. CDR3 nucleotides: TGTGCCAGCAGTCTACCCTGGGGTGAGCAGTTCTTC.

This clonotype has just a few counts. The chain links TRBV29-1 to TRBJ1-1, with 11 bases that match TRBD1. The CDR3 runs 13 residues. CDR1 is SQVTM, CDR2 ANQGSEA, per germline. The V and J ends lost 7 bases and 1 base, in that order; junction bases with no gene match: 2. CDR3 loop: CSGTGGTNTEAFF. For the CDR3, the DNA is TGCAGCGGGACAGGGGGCACGAACACTGAAGCTTTCTTT.

The chain employs TRBV4-2 and TRBJ2-7; 11 bases are a match to TRBD1. Germline V gene data show CDR1 as LGHNA and CDR2 as YNFKEQ. The length of the CDR3 is 16 residues. The trim removed 0 bases at V and 3 bases at J, leaving 4 bases unmatched. The CDR3, as DNA: TGTGCCAGCAGCCAAGATGAGGGGACAGGGGGCTACGAGCAGTACTTC. This codes for CASSQDEGTGGYEQYF.

This clonotype has more than one count but fewer than ten. The chain has TRBV28 and TRBJ2-7, with 9 nucleotides matching TRBD1. This CDR3 comprises 16 residues. The ends lost 6 bases at V and 2 bases at J; junction bases unmatched: 11. Germline CDR1 reads MDHEN; CDR2 reads SYDVKM. The CDR3 sequence: CASSRDPGTGPYEQYF. CDR3 DNA sequence: TGTGCCAGCAGCCGCGATCCCGGGACAGGGCCCTACGAGCAGTACTTC.

The CDR3 sequence is CASSPEFVRGFEAFF. For the CDR3, the DNA is TGTGCCAGCTCACCAGAGTTTGTTCGGGGATTCGAAGCTTTCTTT. The V call is TRBV18, the J call TRBJ1-1; D ambiguous. V was cut by 2 bases and J by 8 bases, with 18 bases left in between. CDR1 and CDR2 (germline): KGHSH, LQKENI. This CDR3 spans 15 amino acids.

This clonotype was seen a few times. The chain employs TRBV10-3 and TRBJ2-7; TRBD1 matches 10 bases. The ends lost 7 bases at V and 6 bases at J; junction bases unmatched: 6. From germline, CDR1 is ENHRY and CDR2 SYGVKD. This CDR3 has 13 residues. The CDR3: CAITGTGEGEQYF. CDR3 DNA: TGTGCCATCACAGGGACAGGGGAGGGCGAGCAGTACTTC.

The chain recombines TRBV20-1 with TRBJ2-7; TRBD2 is a possible D gene (6 bases). The V end lost 6 bases, the J end lost 4 bases, and 28 bases lay between the germline ends. Germline V gene lookup returns CDR1 DFQATT and CDR2 SNEGSKA (reference sequence). The CDR3 covers 17 residues. The CDR3 sequence: CSAPAVGGGTLRYEQYF. The CDR3, as DNA: TGCAGTGCACCCGCGGTGGGGGGAGGAACACTACGGTACGAGCAGTACTTC.

This clonotype was found many times. V gene TRBV4-3 combines with J gene TRBJ2-3; no firm D call. V was shortened by 4 bases and J by 4 bases, with 12 bases between the two germline ends. The germline CDR1 and CDR2 sequences are LGHNA and YSLEER. There are 14 residues in the CDR3. This chain's CDR3 is CASSRLLGPDTQYF. CDR3 bases: TGCGCCAGCAGCCGCCTCCTCGGGCCAGATACGCAGTATTTT.

A few counts support this clonotype. This rearrangement joins TRBV29-1 to TRBJ2-2; unclear D gene. There are 13 residues in the CDR3. Germline V gives CDR1 SQVTM, CDR2 ANQGSEA. CDR3 residues: CCMNEVNTGELFF. The CDR3 nucleotides are TGCTGCATGAACGAGGTTAACACCGGGGAGCTGTTTTTT.

The chain combines TRBV27 with TRBJ2-1; TRBD2 agrees at 8 bases. CDR1 is MNHEY and CDR2 is SMNVEV in the germline V gene (reference sequence). With V trimmed by 2 bases and J by 9 bases, 9 bases remained unmatched. CDR3 length: 15 residues. For the CDR3, the DNA is TGTGCCAGCAGTTTAACCCGGGGGGGGGCGGGTGAGCAGTTCTTC. Protein product: CASSLTRGGAGEQFF.

This clonotype occurred a few times. This chain joins TRBV6-5 and TRBJ2-3; no clear D gene. Germline V gives CDR1 MNHEY, CDR2 SVGAGI. V was cut by 1 base and J by 1 base, with 12 bases left in between. This CDR3 contains 16 residues. The CDR3 loop reads CASSYFGPRGTDTQYF. The CDR3, as DNA: TGTGCCAGCAGTTACTTTGGGCCACGCGGCACAGATACGCAGTATTTT.

The genes are TRBV5-6 and TRBJ1-1; D unclear. With 3 bases removed from V and 0 bases from J, the gap between germline ends came to 6 bases. The CDR3 totals 13 residues. The germline CDR1 and CDR2 sequences are SGHDT and YYEEEE. CDR3 amino acids: CASSSMLNTEAFF. The CDR3 DNA reads TGTGCCAGCAGCTCTATGCTGAACACTGAAGCTTTCTTT.

The chain links TRBV9 to TRBJ2-5, with D perhaps TRBD2 (6 bases). V lost 4 bases and J 7 bases, leaving 17 bases between the germline ends. The CDR3 is 14 residues long. CDR1 is SGDLS and CDR2 is YYNGEE in the germline V gene. CDR3 sequence reads: CASSLRRVGGTQYF. Written as DNA, the CDR3 is TGTGCCAGCAGCCTCAGGAGGGTCGGGGGGACCCAGTACTTC.

This rearrangement joins TRBV7-2 to TRBJ2-5; no definite D call. The ends were cut back, 5 bases at V and 4 bases at J, with 5 bases in the middle. The CDR3 contains 11 residues. Per the germline V gene, CDR1 is SGHTA and CDR2 is FQGNSA. Here the CDR3 DNA reads TGTGCCAGCAGCGAAATAGAGACCCAGTACTTC. This encodes CASSEIETQYF.

V usage is TRBV4-3 and J usage is TRBJ2-6; D is undetermined. The ends were cut back, 1 base at V and 3 bases at J, with 10 bases in the middle. The CDR3 is 16 residues long. The germline V gene encodes CDR1 LGHNA and CDR2 YSLEER. CDR3 residues: CASSQVTVGGANVLTF. The CDR3, as DNA: TGCGCCAGCAGCCAAGTTACGGTTGGTGGGGCCAACGTCCTGACTTTC.

The chain couples TRBV24-1 to TRBJ1-6; 7 bases are shared with TRBD1. The CDR3 has 21 residues. Germline V gene sequence: CDR1 KGHDR, CDR2 SFDVKD. J lost 1 base, V lost 0 bases, and 14 bases had no gene match. The CDR3 here is CATSDLKSGQPIGSYNSPLHF. The CDR3 DNA reads TGTGCCACCAGTGATTTGAAGTCGGGACAGCCAATAGGTTCCTATAATTCACCCCTCCACTTT.

The chain joins TRBV5-6 to TRBJ1-6, with 8 bases identical to TRBD1. Germline lookup yields CDR1 SGHDT and CDR2 YYEEEE. This CDR3 comprises 18 residues. The trim removed 1 base at V and 0 bases at J, leaving 6 bases unmatched. The CDR3 is CASSLLQGASSYNSPLHF. The DNA for the CDR3 is TGTGCCAGCAGCTTGTTGCAGGGGGCGAGCTCCTATAATTCACCCCTCCACTTT.